Below are 5 T cell receptor beta chains sequenced from a single sample in a study of T cell changes during pregnancy in multiple sclerosis. The assay was immunoSEQ multiplex PCR, and TCRdb's table has in-frame clones only and misses some. This sample yields about 100,000 clones, of which under 95% are seen a single time; over 0.85% belongs to the top ten. This specimen consisted of peripheral blood, obtained after pregnancy. The source of these receptors is a female donor with multiple sclerosis, enrolled in a pregnancy study.

The J gene is TRBJ2-7, the V gene TRBV28; D perhaps matches TRBD2 (5 bases). The CDR3 is 14 amino acids. Germline CDR1 and CDR2: MDHEN and SYDVKM. The V end was cut by 5 bases, the J end by 5 bases, with 16 bases between. This CDR3 reads CASSPPTGIDEQYF. As DNA, the CDR3 is TGTGCCAGCAGTCCTCCGACGGGGATTGACGAGCAGTACTTC.

The V gene is TRBV21-1, the J gene TRBJ2-3; the table's D call TRBD2 went unverified against the DNA. TRBV21-1 is given as a pseudogene. This CDR3 region has 19 residues. In DNA form, the CDR3 reads TGTGCCAGCAGCAATGGGGGGGAACCCCAGGGTAAGTTAACAGATACGCAGTATTTT. This encodes CASSNGGEPQGKLTDTQYF.

The count of this clone is one. V is TRBV7-9 and J is TRBJ2-7; 7 bases map to TRBD1. The ends lost 2 bases at V and 10 bases at J; junction bases unmatched: 8. The CDR3 has 13 amino acids. In germline, CDR1 is SEHNR, CDR2 FQNEAQ (reference sequence). CDR3 sequence: CASSLYGQVNQYF. CDR3 coding DNA: TGTGCCAGCAGCTTATATGGACAGGTCAACCAGTACTTC.

The chain links TRBV7-9 to TRBJ2-7, with 8 bases aligning to TRBD2. Per the germline V gene, CDR1 is SEHNR and CDR2 is FQNEAQ (reference sequence). There are 14 residues in the CDR3. Trimming took 1 base from V and 3 from J; bases not matched to a gene: 2. The CDR3 DNA follows: TGTGCCAGCAGCTTAGTAGCGGGGATCTACGAGCAGTACTTC. Protein: CASSLVAGIYEQYF.

This chain's CDR3 is CAWRRGQITEAFF. CDR3 nucleotide sequence: TGTGCCTGGAGACGGGGACAGATCACTGAAGCTTTCTTT. V and J are TRBV30 and TRBJ1-1; TRBD1 matches 7 bases. The length of the CDR3 is 13 residues. Germline V gene lookup returns CDR1 GTSNPN and CDR2 SVGIG (reference sequence). Unmatched junction bases numbered 5, after V lost 3 bases and J lost 4 bases.